These 24 T cell receptor beta chains were all obtained from the same sample, sequenced in a study of technical replicates of blood from several donors. The method was immunoSEQ multiplex PCR; TCRdb's version includes in-frame clones alone and lacks a portion of them. The profile shows around 50,000 clones, roughly 94% of them singletons. The sample taken for sequencing was T cells isolated from PBMCs. These receptors all come from a human donor in good health.

The V call is TRBV28, the J call TRBJ1-2; 9 bases line up with TRBD1. Germline CDR1 MDHEN, CDR2 SYDVKM. J gave up 4 bases and V 4 bases, and 4 bases lay outside the gene matches. This CDR3 spans 14 amino acids. The DNA for the CDR3 is TGTGCCAGCAGTTCGACAGGGGGAGGCTATGGCTACACCTTC. Translation: CASSSTGGGYGYTF.

V usage is TRBV14 and J usage is TRBJ2-5; D ambiguous. V lost 5 bases, J lost 5 bases, and 6 bases lay in between. CDR1 SGHDN and CDR2 FVKESK come from the germline V gene. The CDR3 sequence is 11 residues long. CDR3 nucleotides: TGTGCCAGCAGCGTCGGTGAGACCCAGTACTTC. Translating it yields CASSVGETQYF. Based on the CDR3 plus reference TRBV14 and TRBJ2-5, the full variable domain is EAGVTQFPSHSVIEKGQTVTLRCDPISGHDNLYWYRRVMGKEIKFLLHFVKESKQDESGMPNNRFLAERTGGTYSTLKVQPAELEDSGVYFCASSVGETQYFGPGTRLLVL.

The chain joins TRBV28 to TRBJ2-3; D may be TRBD2 (6 bases). The CDR3 is 12 residues long. CDR1 and CDR2 (germline): MDHEN, SYDVKM. Trimming took off 11 bases at V and 2 bases at J, with 11 bases between the two ends. CDR3 loop: CAVEGTTDTQYF. The CDR3 DNA reads as TGTGCCGTGGAGGGGACCACAGATACGCAGTATTTT.

The CDR3 region has the DNA TGTGCCAGCACCCCCCGACTAGCGGCCAACAGTGAGCAGTTCTTC. As protein: CASTPRLAANSEQFF. The V gene is TRBV28, the J gene TRBJ2-1; 9 bases map to TRBD2. V was clipped by 7 bases and J by 9 bases; unmatched bases: 13. The germline V gene encodes CDR1 MDHEN and CDR2 SYDVKM. The CDR3 runs to 15 residues.

V usage is TRBV29-1 and J usage is TRBJ2-5; D remains unclear. The germline V gene encodes CDR1 SQVTM and CDR2 ANQGSEA. Trimming stripped 5 bases from V and 5 bases from J, with 18 bases between. The CDR3 length is 14 residues. The CDR3 loop is CSVLAVGLVETQYF. In DNA, the CDR3 is TGCAGCGTTTTGGCGGTTGGTTTGGTTGAGACCCAGTACTTC.

V gene TRBV11-3 combines with J gene TRBJ1-6; D ambiguous. The CDR3 runs 15 residues. V was trimmed by 5 bases and J by 3 bases, leaving 11 bases between them. The germline CDR1 and CDR2 sequences are SGHNT and YENEEA. The CDR3 bases are TGTGCCAGCAGCACACCCGGGGTCTATAATTCACCCCTCCACTTT. This sequence encodes CASSTPGVYNSPLHF.

Here the CDR3 DNA reads TGTGCCAGCAGCGATGGGACAGGGGGCGGCCAGCGGGGAACCAACAATGAGCAGTTCTTC. Protein product: CASSDGTGGGQRGTNNEQFF. The chain employs TRBV7-6 and TRBJ2-1, with TRBD1 matching over 12 bases. Germline assignment: CDR1 SGHVS and CDR2 FNYEAQ. The CDR3 loop spans 20 amino acids. V lost 5 bases, J lost 5 bases, and 19 bases stayed unmatched.

The table lists this clone with a count of one. The chain links TRBV28 to TRBJ1-2, with a possible D match to TRBD1 (6 bases). Germline V gene data show CDR1 as MDHEN and CDR2 as SYDVKM. V was trimmed by 8 bases and J by 4 bases, leaving 14 bases between them. This CDR3 region has 13 residues. In DNA, the CDR3 is TGTGCCAGCCGAAGGACAGTAACCTATGGCTACACCTTC. It is translated as CASRRTVTYGYTF.

The V gene is TRBV12-5, the J gene TRBJ2-3, with D possibly being TRBD2 (5 bases). The germline V gene encodes CDR1 LGHNT and CDR2 FRNRAP. With 5 bases removed from V and 8 bases from J, the gap between germline ends came to 11 bases. The CDR3 totals 12 residues. CDR3 in amino acids: CASGPSRGTQYF. In DNA, the CDR3 is TGTGCTAGTGGTCCCTCCCGGGGTACGCAGTATTTT.

The gene calls are TRBV7-6 and TRBJ2-7; 10 nucleotides agree with TRBD1. The germline V gene encodes CDR1 SGHVS and CDR2 FNYEAQ. Trimming took 3 bases from V and 6 from J; bases not matched to a gene: 11. The CDR3 totals 16 residues. The DNA for the CDR3 is TGTGCCAGCAGCTTCCCGAAGGGACAGGGGAAGGGCGAGCAGTACTTC. This translates into CASSFPKGQGKGEQYF.

The gene calls are TRBV11-3 and TRBJ2-1, with 9 positions matching TRBD2. This CDR3 has 15 amino acids. V gave up 6 bases and J gave up 8 bases; unmatched junction bases: 11. CDR1 is SGHNT and CDR2 is YENEEA in the germline V gene. Written as DNA, the CDR3 is TGTGCCAGCAGAGAACGCGGGGGGGCCAGCGATGAGCAGTTCTTC. Its translation is CASRERGGASDEQFF. Together with reference TRBV11-3 and TRBJ2-1, the CDR3 gives the full variable domain: EAGVVQSPRYKIIEKKQPVAFWCNPISGHNTLYWYLQNLGQGPELLIRYENEEAVDDSQLPKDRFSAERLKGVDSTLKIQPAELGDSAVYLCASRERGGASDEQFFGPGTRLTVL.

The rearrangement links TRBV18 to TRBJ2-7; a possible D gene is TRBD1 (7 bases). Germline V gene lookup returns CDR1 KGHSH and CDR2 LQKENI. This CDR3 spans 14 amino acids. Trimming pared 6 bases from V and 3 bases from J, leaving 15 bases between. The CDR3 DNA reads TGTGCCAGCTCCCAGGGGGGATCGAGCTACGAGCAGTACTTC. This encodes CASSQGGSSYEQYF.

This chain joins TRBV5-1 and TRBJ2-2, with D perhaps TRBD2 (5 bases). V dropped 4 bases and J dropped 0 bases, with 10 bases sitting between them. CDR1 and CDR2 (germline): SGHRS, YFSETQ. This CDR3 region has 15 residues. Here the CDR3 DNA reads TGCGCCAGCAGCACCGGGGTAACGAACACCGGGGAGCTGTTTTTT. Encoded protein: CASSTGVTNTGELFF. The complete variable domain, with remaining parts taken from reference TRBV5-1 and TRBJ2-2, reads KAGVTQTPRYLIKTRGQQVTLSCSPISGHRSVSWYQQTPGQGLQFLFEYFSETQRNKGNFPGRFSGRQFSNSRSEMNVSTLELGDSALYLCASSTGVTNTGELFFGEGSRLTVL.

The V and J genes are TRBV7-8 and TRBJ1-1; the match to TRBD1 covers 7 bases. Per the germline V gene, CDR1 is SGHVS and CDR2 is FQNEAQ. This CDR3 contains 14 residues. V shed 2 bases, J shed 7 bases, and the junction held 7 bases outside the gene matches. The CDR3 is CASSLSERQGEAFF. In DNA, the CDR3 is TGTGCCAGCAGCTTATCTGAGAGACAGGGTGAAGCTTTCTTT.

There are a few counts of this clone. The V gene is TRBV7-9, the J gene TRBJ1-1; TRBD1 might be the D (5 bases). The CDR3 extends over 13 amino acids. The V gene lost 2 bases and the J gene lost 6 bases, with 10 bases spanning the gap. Germline lookup yields CDR1 SEHNR and CDR2 FQNEAQ (reference sequence). DNA of the CDR3: TGTGCCAGCAGCTTACAAGGGGAAGCTGAAGCTTTCTTT. Encoded protein: CASSLQGEAEAFF.

This chain links TRBV6-5 with TRBJ2-7; 11 nucleotides line up with TRBD1. Unmatched junction bases numbered 4, after V lost 6 bases and J lost 0 bases. There are 15 residues in the CDR3. Germline V gene data show CDR1 as MNHEY and CDR2 as SVGAGI. In DNA form, the CDR3 reads TGTGCCAGCAGACGAGGACAGGGGGCCTCCTACGAGCAGTACTTC. Translating it yields CASRRGQGASYEQYF.

This clone was seen only once. The chain couples TRBV12-5 to TRBJ1-5; D possibly corresponds to TRBD1 (6 bases). Germline CDR1 reads LGHNT; CDR2 reads FRNRAP. With 1 base removed from V and 5 bases from J, the gap between germline ends came to 15 bases. The CDR3 covers 16 residues. In DNA, the CDR3 is TGTGCTAGTGGTTTGGAAAGGGGGTTCACGGATCAGCCCCAGCATTTT. Its translation is CASGLERGFTDQPQHF.

The table lists this clone with a count of one. The rearrangement joins TRBV28 to TRBJ1-2; D unresolved. The CDR3 is 12 residues long. Trimming left V 5 bases short and J 5 bases short, with 9 bases between. The germline V gene encodes CDR1 MDHEN and CDR2 SYDVKM. This chain's CDR3 is CASSLRRYGYTF. In nucleotides, the CDR3 is TGTGCCAGCAGTCTCCGGAGGTATGGCTACACCTTC.

The chain uses TRBV10-3 and TRBJ2-7; 7 bases line up with TRBD2. Trimming at V came to 8 bases and at J to 2 bases, leaving 12 bases not matched to a gene. The length of the CDR3 is 15 residues. Germline CDR1 is ENHRY and CDR2 is SYGVKD. The CDR3 bases are TGTGCCATCTCCTGGACGCTAGCGGCTCCCTACGAGCAGTACTTC. Amino acid sequence: CAISWTLAAPYEQYF.

The rearrangement joins TRBV29-1 to TRBJ2-1; 7 bases agree with TRBD1. V lost 3 bases to trimming and J lost 11 bases; unmatched junction nucleotides: 4. The CDR3 consists of 11 residues. The germline CDR1 and CDR2 sequences are SQVTM and ANQGSEA. Here the CDR3 DNA reads TGCAGCGTTGATCGGGGACAGCAGCAGTTCTTC. This gives the protein CSVDRGQQQFF.

CDR3 sequence reads: CASSLPLAGPEQFF. For the CDR3, the DNA is TGCGCCAGCAGCTTGCCACTAGCGGGACCGGAGCAGTTCTTC. This chain connects TRBV5-1 to TRBJ2-1; 10 nucleotides match TRBD2. The CDR3 totals 14 residues. V shed 1 base, J shed 10 bases, and the junction held 5 bases outside the gene matches. Germline V gene sequence: CDR1 SGHRS, CDR2 YFSETQ.

The gene calls are TRBV28 and TRBJ1-5, with 7 bases lining up with TRBD1. Germline V CDR1 and CDR2: MDHEN, SYDVKM. The CDR3 contains 14 residues. With V trimmed by 4 bases and J by 5 bases, 5 bases remained unmatched. This CDR3 reads CASSSGQADQPQHF. DNA for the CDR3: TGTGCCAGCAGTTCAGGACAGGCCGATCAGCCCCAGCATTTT.

J is TRBJ1-1 and V is TRBV28; D call uncertain. V gave up 5 bases and J gave up 2 bases, with 18 bases separating them. CDR1 is MDHEN, CDR2 SYDVKM, per germline. This CDR3 spans 16 amino acids. CDR3 nucleotide sequence: TGTGCCAGCAGTCAAGTTATAACCGGGATTAACACTGAAGCTTTCTTT. It specifies CASSQVITGINTEAFF.

The V and J genes are TRBV15 and TRBJ2-1, with 15 bases matching TRBD2. Germline V gene sequence: CDR1 LNHNV, CDR2 YYDKDF (reference sequence). Trimming took 5 bases from V and 8 from J; bases not matched to a gene: 4. This CDR3 is built from 15 residues. Here the CDR3 DNA reads TGTGCCACCAGCTCCCGGACTAGCGGGAGGGATGAGCAGTTCTTC. Encoded protein: CATSSRTSGRDEQFF.